The 16 T cell receptor beta chains below come from one sample, sequenced in a study of blood T cell repertoires in COVID-19. Repertoires were generated with immunoSEQ multiplex PCR, while TCRdb's copy carries only in-frame clones and drops some. Of approximately 350,000 clones listed, about 90% were seen once; the top ten hold over 1%. Sequencing was performed on peripheral blood. All receptors derive from a middle-aged man with acute or convalescent COVID-19.

J is TRBJ1-2 and V is TRBV19; no clear D gene. The CDR3 loop spans 13 amino acids. The V end was cut by 7 bases, the J end by 5 bases, with 14 bases between. Germline V gene sequence: CDR1 LNHDA, CDR2 SQIVND (reference sequence). The CDR3 nucleotides are TGTGCCAGTAATGGAGGGTTTGGATATGGCTACACCTTC. Translating gives CASNGGFGYGYTF.

CDR3 sequence (DNA): TGTGCCAGCAGTTTGGCAAATGAGCAGTTCTTC. As protein: CASSLANEQFF. This chain connects TRBV28 to TRBJ2-1; the D is unclear. Germline V lookup: CDR1 MDHEN, CDR2 SYDVKM. The CDR3 extends over 11 amino acids. V lost 3 bases to trimming and J lost 7 bases, with 4 bases between them.

Concerning this clone: Other DNA sequences in this sample translate to the same CDR3. The gene calls are TRBV3-1 (or the pseudogene TRBV3-2) and TRBJ2-3; 8 nucleotides match TRBD1. The V gene end was trimmed by 4 bases and the J gene end by 1 base; junction bases not matched to a gene: 4. Per the germline V gene, CDR1 is LGHDT and CDR2 is YNNKEL (reference sequence). The CDR3 is made up of 15 amino acids. The CDR3: CASSPGTGGTDTQYF. Here the CDR3 DNA reads TGTGCCAGCAGCCCCGGGACAGGAGGCACAGATACGCAGTATTTT.

The chain combines TRBV19 with TRBJ1-3, with TRBD1 matching over 9 bases. With V trimmed by 6 bases and J by 0 bases, 3 bases remained unmatched. Germline V lookup: CDR1 LNHDA, CDR2 SQIVND (reference sequence). The length of the CDR3 is 15 residues. CDR3 protein: CASRPGQGSGNTIYF. The DNA for the CDR3 is TGTGCCAGTAGGCCGGGACAGGGCTCTGGAAACACCATATATTTT.

The chain carries TRBV7-2 and TRBJ1-2; 8 bases are shared with TRBD1. Germline trimming cut 4 bases from V and 5 bases from J; bases unmatched to any gene: 0. Germline-derived CDR1 and CDR2 are SGHTA and FQGNSA. The CDR3 contains 12 residues. This CDR3 reads CASSWDRYGYTF. CDR3 nucleotides: TGTGCCAGCAGCTGGGACAGGTATGGCTACACCTTC.

The CDR3 region is CASSIGRGAGANVLTF. DNA of the CDR3: TGTGCCAGCAGCATTGGCCGAGGTGCCGGGGCCAACGTCCTGACTTTC. This chain joins TRBV5-6 and TRBJ2-6; D remains unclear. This CDR3 is built from 16 residues. Trimming took 4 bases from V and 4 from J, leaving 15 bases between them. Germline loops: CDR1 SGHDT, CDR2 YYEEEE.

The rearrangement links TRBV6-5 to TRBJ2-4; the D gene is possibly TRBD1 (6 bases). This CDR3 is 15 amino acids long. CDR1 is MNHEY, CDR2 SVGAGI, per germline. Between the trimmed V and J ends, which lost 0 bases and 11 bases, there was a span of 17 bases. CDR3 loop: CASSYSFSGGGVQYF. The CDR3 DNA reads as TGTGCCAGCAGTTACTCTTTTTCCGGTGGGGGCGTTCAGTACTTC.

This rearrangement joins TRBV6-2 or TRBV6-3 to TRBJ1-2; 8 nucleotides agree with TRBD1. This CDR3 is 16 amino acids long. Germline V gene sequence: CDR1 MNHEY, CDR2 SVGEGT. V was pared by 0 bases and J by 5 bases, with 8 bases of the junction left unmatched. CDR3 region: CASSYSMQGARYGYTF. The CDR3, as DNA: TGTGCCAGCAGTTACTCGATGCAGGGGGCGAGGTATGGCTACACCTTC.

This clone has only a few counts. V is TRBV4-2 and J is TRBJ1-2; a possible D gene is TRBD1 (5 bases). The V end lost 1 base, the J end lost 8 bases, and 17 bases lay between the germline ends. CDR1 LGHNA and CDR2 YNFKEQ come from the germline V gene. This CDR3 region has 15 residues. The CDR3: CASSQVGDLVWGYTF. Written as DNA, the CDR3 is TGTGCCAGCAGCCAAGTAGGGGACTTAGTTTGGGGCTACACCTTC.

CDR3: CASSLSGGNEQFF. The CDR3, as DNA: TGCGCCAGCAGCTTGTCAGGGGGCAATGAGCAGTTCTTC. The rearrangement uses TRBV5-1 and TRBJ2-1; TRBD1 matches 7 bases. The CDR3 is made up of 13 amino acids. Germline V CDR1 and CDR2: SGHRS, YFSETQ. With 1 base clipped from V and 6 bases from J, the junction kept 1 base outside the gene matches.

This chain joins TRBV2 and TRBJ1-2; tentatively, D is TRBD1 (5 bases). CDR3 length: 16 residues. V lost 0 bases and J lost 2, with 13 bases in between. Germline V gene data show CDR1 as SNHLY and CDR2 as FYNNEI. The CDR3 region has the DNA TGTGCCAGCAGTGAAGCGCTTCAGGGTTGGAACTATGGCTACACCTTC. It specifies CASSEALQGWNYGYTF.

The J gene is TRBJ2-2, the V gene TRBV9; D unclear. The CDR3 is 14 amino acids. Germline V gene lookup returns CDR1 SGDLS and CDR2 YYNGEE. Trimming took 0 bases from V and 3 from J, leaving 6 bases between them. The CDR3 here is CASSVAVYTGELFF. CDR3 sequence (DNA): TGTGCCAGCAGCGTAGCGGTTTACACCGGGGAGCTGTTTTTT.

The CDR3 loop is CASSPPRQGNTGELFF. As DNA, the CDR3 is TGTGCCAGCTCACCTCCTAGACAGGGGAACACCGGGGAGCTGTTTTTT. V gene TRBV18 combines with J gene TRBJ2-2; TRBD1 matches 7 bases. This CDR3 is 16 amino acids long. Germline V lookup: CDR1 KGHSH, CDR2 LQKENI. The V gene end was trimmed by 3 bases and the J gene end by 1 base; junction bases not matched to a gene: 5.

V is TRBV7-3 and J is TRBJ2-2, with 7 bases aligning to TRBD1. V trimming: 3 bases; J trimming: 1 base; junction bases outside the gene matches: 2. The CDR3 length is 15 residues. Looked up from germline, CDR1 is SGHTA and CDR2 is FQGTGA. The CDR3: CASSFGQVNTGELFF. DNA for the CDR3: TGTGCCAGCAGCTTTGGACAGGTGAACACCGGGGAGCTGTTTTTT.

The chain has TRBV5-1 and TRBJ1-3, with 9 bases fitting TRBD1. After removal of 3 bases from V and 1 base from J, the junction contained 8 bases not matched to a gene. Germline values: CDR1 SGHRS, CDR2 YFSETQ. The CDR3 extends over 17 amino acids. The CDR3, as DNA: TGCGCCAGCAGCTCGACCGGACAGGGGTTTTCTGGAAACACCATATATTTT. The encoded protein is CASSSTGQGFSGNTIYF.

This rearrangement joins TRBV3-1 (or the pseudogene TRBV3-2) to TRBJ1-2, with TRBD1 identical over 7 bases. The CDR3 totals 12 residues. The trim removed 4 bases at V and 5 bases at J, leaving 1 base unmatched. Germline-derived CDR1 and CDR2 are LGHDT and YNNKEL (reference sequence). The CDR3 DNA follows: TGTGCCAGCAGCCGGACAGGATATGGCTACACCTTC. Residues: CASSRTGYGYTF.